These 12 T cell receptor beta chains came from one sample sequenced in a study of T cells in localized non-small cell lung cancer. TCRdb keeps only in-frame clones here, not all; method: immunoSEQ multiplex PCR. The sample holds tens of thousands of clones; 92% are singletons and the top ten take 2% to 2.5%. The source was peripheral blood, collected before any cancer treatment. The receptors originated from a female donor older than 55 with stage I lung adenocarcinoma.

The table lists this clone with a few counts. V gene TRBV10-1 combines with J gene TRBJ1-5, with unresolved D. There are 12 residues in the CDR3. The germline V and J ends were trimmed by 0 bases and 4 bases, with 1 base remaining between them. The germline V gene encodes CDR1 WNHNN and CDR2 SYGVQD (reference sequence). The CDR3, as DNA: TGCGCCAGCAGTGAGTCAAATCAGCCCCAGCATTTT. Its translation is CASSESNQPQHF.

The V call is TRBV6-6, the J call TRBJ1-2; no firm D call. Trimming removed 2 bases at V and 2 bases at J, with 6 bases between. CDR1 is MNHNY and CDR2 is SVGAGI in the germline V gene (reference sequence). This CDR3 contains 13 residues. The CDR3 coding sequence is TGTGCCAGCAGTTACACCAGGAACTATGGCTACACCTTC. Residues: CASSYTRNYGYTF.

The rearrangement links TRBV6-5 to TRBJ2-5; D uncertain. V lost 8 bases and J 10 bases, leaving 8 bases between the germline ends. This CDR3 contains 9 residues. Per germline, CDR1 MNHEY and CDR2 SVGAGI. CDR3 sequence (DNA): TGTGCCAGCTCTTGGGGCCAGTACTTC. Residues: CASSWGQYF.

The chain carries TRBV7-2 and TRBJ2-2; D uncertain. The CDR3 runs 14 residues. In germline, CDR1 is SGHTA, CDR2 FQGNSA. V dropped 1 base and J dropped 3 bases, with 6 bases sitting between them. CDR3 nucleotides: TGTGCCAGCAGCTTAGTACGTGACACCGGGGAGCTGTTTTTT. Protein: CASSLVRDTGELFF. The variable domain in full, with the rest retrieved from reference TRBV7-2 and TRBJ2-2, is GAGVSQSPSNKVTEKGKDVELRCDPISGHTALYWYRQSLGQGLEFLIYFQGNSAPDKSGLPSDRFSAERTGGSVSTLTIQRTQQEDSAVYLCASSLVRDTGELFFGEGSRLTVL.

Details on this clone: Relative to the germline gene, one junction end is altered; a read error may explain this. Distinct nucleotide sequences in the sample also encode this CDR3. The DNA for the CDR3 is TGTGCCAGCACCTTGGAGGGAGCCTACGAGCAGTACTTT. It is translated as CASTLEGAYEQYF. The rearrangement joins TRBV6-1 to TRBJ2-7, with a weak D call TRBD2 (6 bases). Germline V gene sequence: CDR1 MNHNS, CDR2 SASEGT. This CDR3 has 13 residues.

The J gene is TRBJ2-5, the V gene TRBV7-2; 9 bases match TRBD2. CDR1 is SGHTA, CDR2 FQGNSA, per germline. J lost 2 bases, V lost 5 bases, and 15 bases had no gene match. The CDR3 contains 18 residues. The CDR3 is CASSPEPWRGGAQETQYF. CDR3 coding DNA: TGTGCCAGCAGCCCTGAGCCATGGCGGGGGGGGGCACAAGAGACCCAGTACTTC.

The chain carries TRBV6-1 and TRBJ2-1; D ambiguous. This CDR3 comprises 15 residues. V was shortened by 6 bases and J by 6 bases, with 18 bases between the two germline ends. Looked up from germline, CDR1 is MNHNS and CDR2 is SASEGT. The CDR3 protein is CASSRLGRTLNEQFF. DNA of the CDR3: TGTGCCAGCAGCCGGCTAGGAAGAACCCTCAATGAGCAGTTCTTC.

This chain links TRBV7-9 with TRBJ1-1; no reliable D call. The CDR3 contains 14 residues. Trimming shortened V by 0 bases and J by 5 bases, and 10 bases separated the two germline ends. The V gene's germline CDR1 is SEHNR and CDR2 FQNEAQ (reference sequence). The CDR3 protein is CASSLAARKTEAFF. CDR3 sequence (DNA): TGTGCCAGCAGCTTAGCGGCAAGGAAAACTGAAGCTTTCTTT.

V is TRBV28 and J is TRBJ2-5; D gene uncertain. The V end was cut by 7 bases, the J end by 3 bases, with 15 bases between. This CDR3 is built from 14 residues. The germline V gene has CDR1 MDHEN and CDR2 SYDVKM. The CDR3 sequence is CASNPRFIEETQYF. The DNA of the CDR3 is TGTGCCAGCAACCCGAGATTTATCGAAGAGACCCAGTACTTC.

V is TRBV6-6 and J is TRBJ1-4; D not certain. The CDR3 length is 14 residues. The V end lost 2 bases, the J end lost 8 bases, and 12 bases lay between the germline ends. CDR1 is MNHNY and CDR2 is SVGAGI in the germline V gene (reference sequence). CDR3 bases: TGTGCCAGCAGTTACGGACGGCCGGGGGAAAAACTGTTTTTT. The encoded protein is CASSYGRPGEKLFF.

The rearrangement links TRBV28 to TRBJ1-5; tentatively, D is TRBD1 (5 bases). Germline CDR1 reads MDHEN; CDR2 reads SYDVKM. Trimming cost V 4 bases and J 7 bases, with 8 bases left between them. The CDR3 length is 12 residues. DNA for the CDR3: TGTGCCAGCAGTTCGGGGGAACAGCCCCAGCATTTT. Protein: CASSSGEQPQHF.

This sequence joins TRBV29-1 and TRBJ1-4, with D perhaps TRBD1 (5 bases). CDR1 is SQVTM and CDR2 is ANQGSEA in the germline V gene. The CDR3 runs to 13 residues. V lost 4 bases to trimming and J lost 7 bases, with 13 bases between them. This CDR3 reads CSVGPLGAEKLFF. The CDR3 DNA is TGCAGCGTTGGGCCCCTAGGGGCTGAAAAACTGTTTTTT.